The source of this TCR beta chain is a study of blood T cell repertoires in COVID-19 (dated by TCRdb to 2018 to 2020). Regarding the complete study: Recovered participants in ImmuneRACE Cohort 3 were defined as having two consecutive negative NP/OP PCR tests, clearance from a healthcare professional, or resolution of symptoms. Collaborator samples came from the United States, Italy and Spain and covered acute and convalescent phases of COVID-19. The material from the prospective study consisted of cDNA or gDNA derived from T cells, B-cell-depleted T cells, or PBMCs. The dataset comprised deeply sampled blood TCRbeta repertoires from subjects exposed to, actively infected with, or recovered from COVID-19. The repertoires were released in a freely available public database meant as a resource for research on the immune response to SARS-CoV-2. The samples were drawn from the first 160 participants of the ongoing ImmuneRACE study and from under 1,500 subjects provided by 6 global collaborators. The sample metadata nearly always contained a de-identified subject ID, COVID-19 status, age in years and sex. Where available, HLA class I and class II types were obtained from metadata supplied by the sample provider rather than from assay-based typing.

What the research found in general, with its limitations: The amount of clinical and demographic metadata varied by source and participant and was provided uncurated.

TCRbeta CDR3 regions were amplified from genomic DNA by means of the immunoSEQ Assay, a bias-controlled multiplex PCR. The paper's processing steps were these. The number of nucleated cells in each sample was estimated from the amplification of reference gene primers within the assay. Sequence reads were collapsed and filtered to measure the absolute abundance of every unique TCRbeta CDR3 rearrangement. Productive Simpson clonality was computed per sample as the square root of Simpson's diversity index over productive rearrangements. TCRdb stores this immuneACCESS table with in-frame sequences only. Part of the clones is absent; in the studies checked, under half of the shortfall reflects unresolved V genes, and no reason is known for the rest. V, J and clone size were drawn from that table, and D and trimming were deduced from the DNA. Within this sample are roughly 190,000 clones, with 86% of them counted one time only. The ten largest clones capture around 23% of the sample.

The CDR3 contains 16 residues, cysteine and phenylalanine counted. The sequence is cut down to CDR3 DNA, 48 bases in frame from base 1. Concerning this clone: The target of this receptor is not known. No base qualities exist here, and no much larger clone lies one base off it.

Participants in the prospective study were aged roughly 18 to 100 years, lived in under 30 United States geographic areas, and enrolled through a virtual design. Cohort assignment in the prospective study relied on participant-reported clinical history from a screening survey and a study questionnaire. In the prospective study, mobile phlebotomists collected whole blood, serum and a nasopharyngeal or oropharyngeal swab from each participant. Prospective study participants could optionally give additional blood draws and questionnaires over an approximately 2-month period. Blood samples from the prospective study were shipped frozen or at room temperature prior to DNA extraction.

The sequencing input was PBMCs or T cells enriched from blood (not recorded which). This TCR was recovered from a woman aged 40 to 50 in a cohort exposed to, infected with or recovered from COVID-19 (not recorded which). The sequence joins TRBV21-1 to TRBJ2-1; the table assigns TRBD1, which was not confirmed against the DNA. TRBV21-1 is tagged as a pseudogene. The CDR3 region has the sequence CASSHSAQHSYNEQFF. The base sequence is TGTGCCAGCAGCCATTCCGCACAGCACTCCTACAATGAGCAGTTCTTC.